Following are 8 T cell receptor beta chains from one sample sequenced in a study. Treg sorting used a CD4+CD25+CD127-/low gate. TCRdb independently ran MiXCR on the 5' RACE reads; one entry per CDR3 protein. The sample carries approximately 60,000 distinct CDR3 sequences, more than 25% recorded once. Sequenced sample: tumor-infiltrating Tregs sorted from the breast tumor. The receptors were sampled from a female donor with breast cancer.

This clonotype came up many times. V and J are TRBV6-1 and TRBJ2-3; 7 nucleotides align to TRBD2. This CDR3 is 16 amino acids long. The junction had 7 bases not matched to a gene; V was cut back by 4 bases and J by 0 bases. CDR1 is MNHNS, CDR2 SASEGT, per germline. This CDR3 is CASSVITGGSTDTQYF. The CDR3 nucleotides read TGTGCCAGCAGTGTCATAACGGGAGGCAGCACAGATACGCAGTATTTT.

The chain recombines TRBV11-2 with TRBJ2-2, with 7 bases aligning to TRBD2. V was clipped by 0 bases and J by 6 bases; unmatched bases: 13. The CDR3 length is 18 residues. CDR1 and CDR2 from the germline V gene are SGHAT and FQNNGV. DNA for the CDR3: TGTGCCAGCAGCTTAGAGAGTCCGGCTAGCGGTTATTCCGGGGAGCTGTTTTTT. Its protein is CASSLESPASGYSGELFF. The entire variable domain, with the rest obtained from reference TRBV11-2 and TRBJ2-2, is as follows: EAGVAQSPRYKIIEKRQSVAFWCNPISGHATLYWYQQILGQGPKLLIQFQNNGVVDDSQLPKDRFSAERLKGVDSTLKIQPAKLEDSAVYLCASSLESPASGYSGELFFGEGSRLTVL.

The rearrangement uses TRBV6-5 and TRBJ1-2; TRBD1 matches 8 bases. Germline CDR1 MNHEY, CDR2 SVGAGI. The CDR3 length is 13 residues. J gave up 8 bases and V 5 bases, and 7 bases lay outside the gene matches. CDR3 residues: CASSIRGQGGYTF. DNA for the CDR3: TGTGCCAGCAGTATCAGGGGGCAGGGGGGCTACACCTTC.

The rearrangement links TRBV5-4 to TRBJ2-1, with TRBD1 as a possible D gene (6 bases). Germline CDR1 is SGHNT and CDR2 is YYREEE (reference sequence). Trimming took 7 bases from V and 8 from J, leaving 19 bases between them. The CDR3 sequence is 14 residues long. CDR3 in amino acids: CASATPRQDDEQFF. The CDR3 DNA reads TGTGCCAGCGCAACCCCAAGACAGGACGATGAGCAGTTCTTC.

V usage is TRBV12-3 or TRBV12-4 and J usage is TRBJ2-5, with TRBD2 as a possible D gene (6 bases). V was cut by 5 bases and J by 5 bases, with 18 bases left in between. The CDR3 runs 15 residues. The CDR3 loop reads CASSQGGGSRETQYF. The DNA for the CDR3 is TGTGCCAGCAGTCAGGGAGGAGGGAGTAGGGAGACCCAGTACTTC.

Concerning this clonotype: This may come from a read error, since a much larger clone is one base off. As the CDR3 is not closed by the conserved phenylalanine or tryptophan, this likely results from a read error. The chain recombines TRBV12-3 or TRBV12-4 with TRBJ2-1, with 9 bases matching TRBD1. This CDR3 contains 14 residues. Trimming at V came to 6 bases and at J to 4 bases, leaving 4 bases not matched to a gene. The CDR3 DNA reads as TGTGCCAGCAGCATGACAGGGGGGTACAATGAGCAGTTCCTC. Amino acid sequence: CASSMTGGYNEQFL.

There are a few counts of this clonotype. CDR3 sequence (DNA): TGTGCCAGCAGTCGAATCGGGACAGGGGTTAACTATGGCTACACCTTC. Protein: CASSRIGTGVNYGYTF. V usage is TRBV12-3 or TRBV12-4 and J usage is TRBJ1-2; 10 nucleotides match TRBD1. The V segment lost 5 bases and the J segment 1 base; nucleotides outside the gene matches: 7. CDR3 length equals 16 residues.

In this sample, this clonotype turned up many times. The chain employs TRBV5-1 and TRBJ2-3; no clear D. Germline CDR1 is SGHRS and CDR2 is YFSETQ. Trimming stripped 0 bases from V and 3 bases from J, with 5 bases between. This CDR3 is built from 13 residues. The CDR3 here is CASSLEFTDTQYF. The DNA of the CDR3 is TGCGCCAGCAGCTTGGAGTTTACAGATACGCAGTATTTT. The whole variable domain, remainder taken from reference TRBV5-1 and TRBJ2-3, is KAGVTQTPRYLIKTRGQQVTLSCSPISGHRSVSWYQQTPGQGLQFLFEYFSETQRNKGNFPGRFSGRQFSNSRSEMNVSTLELGDSALYLCASSLEFTDTQYFGPGTRLTVL.